Given below is one TCR beta chain in context. The sample comes from a study of blood T cell repertoires in COVID-19. Data came from immunoSEQ multiplex PCR; TCRdb stores just in-frame clones and leaves some out. The sample comprises more than 95,000 clones, 80% to 90% of which are singletons, and about 8% rests with the top ten. The CDR3 spans 16 residues. V was pared by 7 bases and J by 2 bases, with 11 bases of the junction left unmatched. Per the germline V gene, CDR1 is SNHLY and CDR2 is FYNNEI. This clonotype was obtained from a man between 65 and 85 years old who had recovered from COVID-19. The chain links TRBV2 to TRBJ2-5; 9 positions match TRBD2. Material: peripheral blood. The CDR3 protein is CASKGVVTSGQETQYF. CDR3 DNA sequence: TGTGCCAGCAAGGGTGTGGTTACTAGCGGGCAAGAGACCCAGTACTTC.